This T cell receptor (beta chain) was sequenced for a study of T-cell memory formation after mild COVID-19. Turning to the study itself: Largely, the TCR clusters proved donor specific.

TCRdb independently ran MiXCR on the 5' RACE reads; one entry per CDR3 protein. The data hold about 190,000 distinct CDR3 sequences, with 15% to 20% observed a single time. This CDR3 is built from 11 residues. Looked up from germline, CDR1 is MNHEY and CDR2 is SVGAGI. V was trimmed by 6 bases and J by 7 bases, leaving 9 bases between them. Points on this clonotype: The target antigen is unknown.

General study findings and limits: While clones contracting from day 15 to 85 were balanced between CD4 and CD8, later expanders leaned CD4+. Clones from the second wave (peaking day 37) had unconfirmed SARS-CoV-2 specificity. Contracting CD4+ clones sat mainly in CM and EM; CD8+ in EMRA.

The sequenced material came from PBMCs or a T cell subset sorted from them (not recorded which). The TCR was taken from an adult woman who had mild COVID-19 (a few samples of this study predate the infection). Cell type and time point are not known. This chain joins TRBV6-5 and TRBJ1-2; tentative D call: TRBD1 (5 bases). CDR3 in amino acids: CASSGGVGYTF. DNA for the CDR3: TGTGCCAGCAGCGGGGGGGTTGGCTACACCTTC.